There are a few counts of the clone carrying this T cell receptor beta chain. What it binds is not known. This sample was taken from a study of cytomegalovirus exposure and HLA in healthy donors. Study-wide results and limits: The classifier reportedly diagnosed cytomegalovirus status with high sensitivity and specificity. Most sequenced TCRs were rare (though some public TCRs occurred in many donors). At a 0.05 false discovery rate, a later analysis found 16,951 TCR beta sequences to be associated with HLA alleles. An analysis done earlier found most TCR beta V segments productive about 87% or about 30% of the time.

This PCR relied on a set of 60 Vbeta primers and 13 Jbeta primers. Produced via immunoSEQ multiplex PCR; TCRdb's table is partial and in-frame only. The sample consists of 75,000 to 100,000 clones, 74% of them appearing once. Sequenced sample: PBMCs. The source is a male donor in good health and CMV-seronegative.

The CDR3 loop reads CASMITSGREEQFF. In DNA form, the CDR3 reads TGTGCCAGCATGATCACTAGCGGGAGAGAGGAGCAGTTCTTC. The chain recombines TRBV27 with TRBJ2-1, with 11 bases fitting TRBD2. The CDR3 covers 14 residues. V shed 7 bases, J shed 10 bases, and the junction held 9 bases outside the gene matches. CDR1 and CDR2 (germline): MNHEY, SMNVEV (reference sequence).